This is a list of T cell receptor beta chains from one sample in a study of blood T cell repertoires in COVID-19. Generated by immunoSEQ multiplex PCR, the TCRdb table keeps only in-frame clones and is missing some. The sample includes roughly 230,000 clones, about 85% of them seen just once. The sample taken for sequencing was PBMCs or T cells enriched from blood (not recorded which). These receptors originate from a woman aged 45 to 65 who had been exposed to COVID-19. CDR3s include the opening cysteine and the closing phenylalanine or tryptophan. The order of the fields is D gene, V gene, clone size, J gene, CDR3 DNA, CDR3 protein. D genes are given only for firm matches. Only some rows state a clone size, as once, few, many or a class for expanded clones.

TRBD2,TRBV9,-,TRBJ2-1,TGTGCCAGCAGCGTAGGAGCGGGGAACTACAATGAGCAGTTCTTC,CASSVGAGNYNEQFF
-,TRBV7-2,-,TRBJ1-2,TGTGCCAGCAGCTTCTCCCCTACCCATGCAAACTATGGCTACACCTTC,CASSFSPTHANYGYTF
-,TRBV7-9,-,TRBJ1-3,TGTGCCAGCAAGAAGAGTGCCTCTGGAAACACCATATATTTT,CASKKSASGNTIYF
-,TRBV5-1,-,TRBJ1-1,TGCGCCAGCAGCTTGAGGGGTGACACTGAAGCTTTCTTT,CASSLRGDTEAFF
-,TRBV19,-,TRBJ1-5,TGTGCCAGTAGTATAGAGGCAGGGCGAGGCAATCAGCCCCAGCATTTT,CASSIEAGRGNQPQHF
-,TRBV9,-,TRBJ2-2,TGTGCCAGCAGCGTAGGGAGAGGTATCCCCGGGGAGCTGTTTTTT,CASSVGRGIPGELFF
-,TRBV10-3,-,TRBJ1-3,TGTGCCATCACCCCAGACAGGTACTCTGGAAACACCATATATTTT,CAITPDRYSGNTIYF
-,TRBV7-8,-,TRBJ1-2,TGTGCCAGCAGCTTGGGGGAGGGCACTAACTATGGCTACACCTTC,CASSLGEGTNYGYTF
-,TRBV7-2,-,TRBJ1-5,TGTGCCAGCAGCTTATATTCAGGACAGCCCCAGCATTTT,CASSLYSGQPQHF
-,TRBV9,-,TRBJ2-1,TGTGCCAGCAGCCTAAAAGGGGGTGAGCAGTTCTTC,CASSLKGGEQFF
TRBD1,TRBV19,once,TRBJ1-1,TGTGCCAGTAGTATCGTGACAGGGCATGAAGCTTTCTTT,CASSIVTGHEAFF
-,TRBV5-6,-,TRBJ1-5,TGTGCCAGCAGTCCCTACGGGGGTCAGCCCCAGCATTTT,CASSPYGGQPQHF
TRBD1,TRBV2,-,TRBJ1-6,TGTGCCATGCAAGGACAGGGCTATAATTCACCCCTCCACTTT,CAMQGQGYNSPLHF
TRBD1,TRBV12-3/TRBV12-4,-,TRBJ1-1,TGTGCCAGCAGTCTAAGGGACAGCCAAGCTTTCTTT,CASSLRDSQAFF
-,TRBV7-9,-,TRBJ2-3,TGTGCCAGCAGCCACTTCGGCGGGGAAAACACAGATACGCAGTATTTT,CASSHFGGENTDTQYF
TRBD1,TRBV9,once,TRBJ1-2,TGTGCCAGCAGCGCTCGACAGGGAACAGCACCACAGGGCTACACCTTC,CASSARQGTAPQGYTF
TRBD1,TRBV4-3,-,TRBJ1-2,TGCGCCAGCAGCCGCGAGACGACAGGGGGTAACTATGGCTACACCTTC,CASSRETTGGNYGYTF
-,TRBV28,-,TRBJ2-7,TGTGCCACCTCGAAACAGGGCGTTCGCGAGCAGTACTTC,CATSKQGVREQYF
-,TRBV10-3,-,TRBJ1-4,TGTGCCATCAGCCCAGGGAAAGGAACTAATGAAAAACTGTTTTTT,CAISPGKGTNEKLFF
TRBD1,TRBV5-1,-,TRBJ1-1,TGCGCCAGCAGCTTGGGGACAGGACCCTATTACACTGAAGCTTTCTTT,CASSLGTGPYYTEAFF
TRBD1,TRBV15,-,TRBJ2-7,TGTGCCACCAGCAGAGCAATTCGGACAGGGGTTTTTACCTACGAGCAGTACTTC,CATSRAIRTGVFTYEQYF
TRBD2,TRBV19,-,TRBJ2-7,TGTGCCAGTAGTAGAAAATATCTAGCGGGAGTATTCCTGTCCTACGAGCAGTACTTC,CASSRKYLAGVFLSYEQYF
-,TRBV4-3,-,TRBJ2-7,TGCGCCAGCAGCCAAGAAAAACATGGGGGACTCCCATCCGAGCAGTACTTC,CASSQEKHGGLPSEQYF
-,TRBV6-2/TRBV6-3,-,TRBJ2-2,TGTGCCAGCAGTTACTCGAGCCCCCTGGGAGCCACCGGGGAGCTGTTTTTT,CASSYSSPLGATGELFF
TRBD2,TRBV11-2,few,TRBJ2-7,TGTGCCAGCAGCCGGGAGCGGGGGTACTCCTACGAGCAGTACTTC,CASSRERGYSYEQYF
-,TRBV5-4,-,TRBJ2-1,TGTGCCAGCAGCTTGGCTCCTCAGGGCTACAATGAGCAGTTCTTC,CASSLAPQGYNEQFF
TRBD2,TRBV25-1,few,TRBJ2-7,TGTGCCAGCAGTGCTGCGGGAGGCTACGAGCAGTACTTC,CASSAAGGYEQYF
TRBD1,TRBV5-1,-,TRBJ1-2,TGCGCCAGCAGCTCGGACAGGGTTGGCTACACCTTC,CASSSDRVGYTF
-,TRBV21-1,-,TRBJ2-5,TGTGCCAGCAGCAAAGGCTACCCACAGGGGGCGAGGGAGACCCAGTACTTC,CASSKGYPQGARETQYF
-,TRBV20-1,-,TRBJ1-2,TGCAGTGCTAGTCCAGGGGACTATGGCTACACCTTC,CSASPGDYGYTF
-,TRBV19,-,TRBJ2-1,TGTGCCAGTAGTTCCCTGGGGGGGGGCCGAAATGAGCAGTTCTTC,CASSSLGGGRNEQFF
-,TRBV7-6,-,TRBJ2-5,TGTGCCAGCAGCTCAGGGTCGAGGCAGACCCAGTACTTC,CASSSGSRQTQYF
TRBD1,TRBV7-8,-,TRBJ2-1,TGTGCCAGCAGCCCCGGGACAGGCGTACGGAATGAGCAGTTCTTC,CASSPGTGVRNEQFF
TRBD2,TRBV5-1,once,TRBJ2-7,TGCGCCAGCAGCACGGGGGGTCTCTCCTACGAGCAGTACTTC,CASSTGGLSYEQYF
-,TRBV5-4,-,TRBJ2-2,TGTGCCAGCAGCTTGTTAGGGGGCGGGGACACCGGGGAGCTGTTTTTT,CASSLLGGGDTGELFF
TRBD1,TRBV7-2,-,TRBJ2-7,TGTGCCAGCAGCGAGGGGACAGGGGATTACTACGAGCAGTACTTC,CASSEGTGDYYEQYF
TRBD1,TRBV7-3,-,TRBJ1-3,TGTGCCAGCAGCGGGGACAGGGAGACTGGAAACACCATATATTTT,CASSGDRETGNTIYF
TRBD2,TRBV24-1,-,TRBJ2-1,TGTGCCACCAGTGACCCCAGCGGGAACTCCTACAATGAGCAGTTCTTC,CATSDPSGNSYNEQFF
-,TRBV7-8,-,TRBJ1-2,TGTGCCAGCAGCTTAGCGGGGGGATCTGGCTACACCTTC,CASSLAGGSGYTF
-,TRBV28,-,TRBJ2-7,TGTGCCAGCAGTTTATCTCTAGCCTACGAGCAGTACTTC,CASSLSLAYEQYF